The sequence of this TCR beta chain was determined in a study of blood T cells in healthy people across ages. Every participating donor contributed about 10 milliliters of peripheral blood through a draw. In germline, CDR1 is LNHNV, CDR2 YYDKDF (reference sequence). The V gene end was trimmed by 5 bases and the J gene end by 4 bases; junction bases not matched to a gene: 7. The CDR3 covers 14 residues. Together with a sample-barcoded 5' primer, a J-beta primer mix was included in a second PCR lasting roughly 6 to 12 cycles. The template-switch adaptor, which had 12 random nucleotides, put a tag on each cDNA molecule. A minimum of 3 million CDR3-containing paired-end reads was obtained for each sample. TCRdb independently ran MiXCR on the 5' RACE reads; one entry per CDR3 protein. The repertoire holds around 990,000 distinct CDR3 sequences, with approximately 25% as singletons. These data also formed part of another study, on T cells of mothers and their children. That paper notes: Each mother yielded more than 8 million TCR beta CDR3 reads. Each child yielded a few million reads.

The chain carries TRBV15 and TRBJ1-2; 7 bases are shared with TRBD1. Material: blood. The sequence was collected from a girl aged 2-9 years in good health. This chain's CDR3 is CATSLGQASYGYTF. CDR3 DNA: TGTGCCACCAGCCTAGGACAGGCTTCCTATGGCTACACCTTC. Complete variable domain (other parts from reference TRBV15 and TRBJ1-2): DAMVIQNPRYQVTQFGKPVTLSCSQTLNHNVMYWYQQKSSQAPKLLFHYYDKDFNNEADTPDNFQSRRPNTSFCFLDIRSPGLGDTAMYLCATSLGQASYGYTFGSGTRLTVV.